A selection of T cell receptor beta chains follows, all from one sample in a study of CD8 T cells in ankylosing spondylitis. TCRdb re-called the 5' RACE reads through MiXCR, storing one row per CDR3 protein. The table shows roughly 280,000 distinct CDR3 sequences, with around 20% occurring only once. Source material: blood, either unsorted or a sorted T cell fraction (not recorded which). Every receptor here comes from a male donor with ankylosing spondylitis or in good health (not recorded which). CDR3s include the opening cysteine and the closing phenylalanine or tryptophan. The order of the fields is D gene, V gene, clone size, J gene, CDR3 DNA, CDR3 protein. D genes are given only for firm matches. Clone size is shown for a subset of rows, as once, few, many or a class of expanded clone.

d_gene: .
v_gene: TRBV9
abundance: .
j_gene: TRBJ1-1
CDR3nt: TGTGCCAGCAGCGTAGCTCCCGGGATAAACACTGAAGCTTTCTTT
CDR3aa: CASSVAPGINTEAFF

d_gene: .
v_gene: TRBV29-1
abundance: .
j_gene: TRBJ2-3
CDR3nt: TGCAGCGTCCCACCGCGGCAGGGGGGAACAGATACGCAGTATTTT
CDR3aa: CSVPPRQGGTDTQYF

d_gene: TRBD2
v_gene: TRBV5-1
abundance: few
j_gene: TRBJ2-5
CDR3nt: TGCGCCAGCAGCCCGGACGGCGGGGGTTTGGGAGAGACCCAGTACTTC
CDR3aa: CASSPDGGGLGETQYF

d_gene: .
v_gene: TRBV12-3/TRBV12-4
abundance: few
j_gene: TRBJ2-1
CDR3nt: TGTGCCAGCAGTTTACAGGGCGGGGCTTCCTACAATGAGCAGTTCTTC
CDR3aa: CASSLQGGASYNEQFF

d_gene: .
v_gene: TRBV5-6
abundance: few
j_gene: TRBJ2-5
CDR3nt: TGTGCCAGCAGCTTGGAGAGTAGGGGGGCGGGGACCCAGTACTTC
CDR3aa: CASSLESRGAGTQYF

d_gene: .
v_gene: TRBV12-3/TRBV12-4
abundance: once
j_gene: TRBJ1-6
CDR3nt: TGTGCCAGCAGTTTAGGGGGGTATAATTCACCCCTCCACTTT
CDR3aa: CASSLGGYNSPLHF

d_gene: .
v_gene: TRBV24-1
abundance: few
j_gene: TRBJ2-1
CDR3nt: TGTGCCACCAGTGATACCGCGGGGCCCTCCTACAATGAGCAGTTCTTC
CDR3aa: CATSDTAGPSYNEQFF

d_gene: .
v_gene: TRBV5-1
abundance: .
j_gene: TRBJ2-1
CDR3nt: TGCGCCAGCAGCGTACTTCCGGAGGACAGCTCCTACAATGAGCAGTTCTTC
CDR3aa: CASSVLPEDSSYNEQFF

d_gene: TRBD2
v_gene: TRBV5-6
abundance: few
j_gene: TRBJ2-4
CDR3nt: TGTGCCAGCAGCTTTAGCGGGCGATTAGCCAAAAACATTCAGTACTTC
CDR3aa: CASSFSGRLAKNIQYF

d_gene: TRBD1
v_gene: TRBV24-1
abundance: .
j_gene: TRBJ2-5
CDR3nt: TGTGCCGCGCGGACAGGGGGCGCGGGGACCCAGTACTTC
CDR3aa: CAARTGGAGTQYF

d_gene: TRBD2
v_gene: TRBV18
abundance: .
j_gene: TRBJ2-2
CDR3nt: TGTGCCAGCTCACCCTTACACTGGACTAGCCAACCGAACACCGGGGAGCTGTTTTTT
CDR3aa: CASSPLHWTSQPNTGELFF

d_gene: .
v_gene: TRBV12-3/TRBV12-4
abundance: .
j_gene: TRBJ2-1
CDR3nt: TGTGCCAGCGCTGGACCGGACAGATTCAATGAGCAGTTCTTC
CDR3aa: CASAGPDRFNEQFF

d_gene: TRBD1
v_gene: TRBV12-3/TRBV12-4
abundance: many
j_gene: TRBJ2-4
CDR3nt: TGTGCCAGCAGTCAGGGGGCGGCCAAAAACATTCAGTACTTC
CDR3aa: CASSQGAAKNIQYF

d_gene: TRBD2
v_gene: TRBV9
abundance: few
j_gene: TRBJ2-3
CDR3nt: TGTGCCAGCAGCGTAGGGACTAGCGTCACAGATACGCAGTATTTT
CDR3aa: CASSVGTSVTDTQYF

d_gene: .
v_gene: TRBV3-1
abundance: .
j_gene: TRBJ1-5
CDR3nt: TGTGCCACCAGCCAAGATTCGGGAAGCAATCAGCCCCAGCATTTT
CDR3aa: CATSQDSGSNQPQHF

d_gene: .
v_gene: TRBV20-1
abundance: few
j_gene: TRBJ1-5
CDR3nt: TGCAGTGCCGGGTATCAGCCCCAGCATTTT
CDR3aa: CSAGYQPQHF

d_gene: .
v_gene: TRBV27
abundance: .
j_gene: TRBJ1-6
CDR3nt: TGTGCCAGCATGGGCTGGGACCATAATTCACCCCTCCACTTT
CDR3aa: CASMGWDHNSPLHF

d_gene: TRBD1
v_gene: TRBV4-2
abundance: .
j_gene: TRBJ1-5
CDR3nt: TGTGCCAGCAGCCAAGATGGGAGGCAGGGGGCAGGTCAGCCCCAGCATTTT
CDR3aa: CASSQDGRQGAGQPQHF

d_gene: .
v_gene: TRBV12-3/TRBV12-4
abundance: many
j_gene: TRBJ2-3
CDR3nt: TGTGCCACTATCGGAAAGGGAGGCCTAAGCACAGATACGCAGTATTTT
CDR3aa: CATIGKGGLSTDTQYF

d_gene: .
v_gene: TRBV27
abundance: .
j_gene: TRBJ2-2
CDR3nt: TGTGCCAGCGGCCCGGGGTACACCGGGGAGCTGTTTTTT
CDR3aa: CASGPGYTGELFF

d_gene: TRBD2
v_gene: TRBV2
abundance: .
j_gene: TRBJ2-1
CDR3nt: TGTGCTTCTTTAAGGACTAGCGGAGGGCAGTTCTTC
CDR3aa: CASLRTSGGQFF

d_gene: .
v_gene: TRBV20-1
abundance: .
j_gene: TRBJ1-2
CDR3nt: TGCAGTGCTAGAGATCTCGAACAGGGAGCTAACTATGGCTACACCTTC
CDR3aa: CSARDLEQGANYGYTF

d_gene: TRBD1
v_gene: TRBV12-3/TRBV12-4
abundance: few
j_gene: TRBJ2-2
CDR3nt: TGTGCCAGCACCCTGACAGGGTCCGGGGAGCTGTTTTTT
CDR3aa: CASTLTGSGELFF

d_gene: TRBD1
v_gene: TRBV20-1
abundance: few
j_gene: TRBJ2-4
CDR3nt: TGCAGTGCCCACGCTGGGACAGTCCACATTCAGTACTTC
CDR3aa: CSAHAGTVHIQYF

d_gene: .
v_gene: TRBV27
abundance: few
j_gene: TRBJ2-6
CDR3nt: TGTGCCAGCAGTTTTAATCCGGGGGCGGCTGGGGCCAACGTCCTGACTTTC
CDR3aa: CASSFNPGAAGANVLTF

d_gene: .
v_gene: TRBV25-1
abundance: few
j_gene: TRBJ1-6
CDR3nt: TGTGCCAGCAGTGAATTGGGGGGTAATTCACCCCTCCACTTT
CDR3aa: CASSELGGNSPLHF

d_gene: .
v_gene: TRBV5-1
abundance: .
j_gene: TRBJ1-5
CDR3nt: TGCGCCAGCAGCTTGGCGGGGTCTAGCAATCAGCCCCAGCATTTT
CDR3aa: CASSLAGSSNQPQHF

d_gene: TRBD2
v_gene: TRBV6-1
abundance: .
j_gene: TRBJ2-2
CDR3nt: TGTGCCAGCAGTCGGGGGGGGCAGAGCACCGGGGAGCTGCTTTTT
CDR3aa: CASSRGGQSTGELLF

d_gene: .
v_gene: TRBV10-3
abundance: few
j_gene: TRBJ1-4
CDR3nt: TGTGCCATCAGTGGGGGAACAACTAATGAAAAACTGTTTTTT
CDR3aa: CAISGGTTNEKLFF

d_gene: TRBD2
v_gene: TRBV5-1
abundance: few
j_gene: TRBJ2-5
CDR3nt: TGCGCCAGCAGTGGCGCGGGAGGAACGGAGACCCAGTACTTC
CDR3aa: CASSGAGGTETQYF

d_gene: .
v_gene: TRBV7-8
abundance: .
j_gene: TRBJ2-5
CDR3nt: TGTGCCAGCGGCCTTGGCGATCGGGAGACCCAGTACTTC
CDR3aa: CASGLGDRETQYF

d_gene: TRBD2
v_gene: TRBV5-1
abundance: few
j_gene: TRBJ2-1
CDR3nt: TGCGCCAGCAGCTTGCGTCCTAGCGGGAGTGGTTCCTACAATGAGCAGTTCTTC
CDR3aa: CASSLRPSGSGSYNEQFF

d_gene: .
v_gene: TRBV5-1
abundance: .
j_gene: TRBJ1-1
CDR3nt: TGCGCCAGCAGCCATGGGCTGGGTCCACAGATGAACACTGAAGCTTTCTTT
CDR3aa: CASSHGLGPQMNTEAFF

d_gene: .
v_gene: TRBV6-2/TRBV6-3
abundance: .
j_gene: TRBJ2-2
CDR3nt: TGTGCCAGCAGTTACAGTACAGGCTACACCGGGGAGCTGTTTTTT
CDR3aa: CASSYSTGYTGELFF

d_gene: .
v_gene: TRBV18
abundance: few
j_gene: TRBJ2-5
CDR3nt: TGTGCCAGCTCACCACCGAAAGGGGGAGATAAAGAGACCCAGTACTTC
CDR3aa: CASSPPKGGDKETQYF

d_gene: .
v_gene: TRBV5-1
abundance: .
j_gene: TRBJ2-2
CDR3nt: TGCGCCAGCACTTGGGACACCTCGAACACCGGGGAGCTGTTTTTT
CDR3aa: CASTWDTSNTGELFF

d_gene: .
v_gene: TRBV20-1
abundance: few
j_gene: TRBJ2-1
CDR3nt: TGCAGTGCCAGCGGTGGGGAGGTGCTCTCGGGTGAGCAGTTCTTC
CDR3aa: CSASGGEVLSGEQFF

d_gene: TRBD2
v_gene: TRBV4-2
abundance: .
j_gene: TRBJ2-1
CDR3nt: TGTGCCAGCAGCCAGGCGGGACTAGCGGGAGTGGATGAGCAGTTCTTC
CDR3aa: CASSQAGLAGVDEQFF

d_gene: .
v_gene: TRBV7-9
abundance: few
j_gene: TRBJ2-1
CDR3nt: TGTGCCAGCAGCTTAGCGGGAACCTACAATGAGCAGTTCTTC
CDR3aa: CASSLAGTYNEQFF

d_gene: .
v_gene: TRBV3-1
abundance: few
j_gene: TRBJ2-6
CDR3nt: TGTGCCAGCAGCCAAGATCTTGGCGTTACCGGGGCCAACGTCCTGACTTTC
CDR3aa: CASSQDLGVTGANVLTF

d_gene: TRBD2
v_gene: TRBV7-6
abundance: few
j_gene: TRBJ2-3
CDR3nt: TGTGCCAGCAGCTTAGAAACGCGGGGGGGTACGCAGTATTTT
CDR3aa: CASSLETRGGTQYF

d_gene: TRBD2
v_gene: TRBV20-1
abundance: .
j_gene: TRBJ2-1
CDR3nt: TGCAGTGCTAGAGATCCCCGGACTAGTATCAATGAGCAGTTCTTC
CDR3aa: CSARDPRTSINEQFF

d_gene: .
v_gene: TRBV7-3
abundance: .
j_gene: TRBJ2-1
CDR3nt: TGTGCCAGCAGCTTTAACTCCTACAATGAGCAGTTCTTC
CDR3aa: CASSFNSYNEQFF

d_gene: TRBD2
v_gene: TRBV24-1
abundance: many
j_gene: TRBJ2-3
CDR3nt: TGTGCCACCAGTGAGACCCGACTAGCGGGAGGGCTGGATACGCAGTATTTT
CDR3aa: CATSETRLAGGLDTQYF

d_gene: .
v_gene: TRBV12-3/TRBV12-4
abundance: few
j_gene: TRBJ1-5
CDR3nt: TGTGCCAGCAGTCTTTCCGCGACGGGGGATGGCAATCAGCCCCAGCATTTT
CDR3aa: CASSLSATGDGNQPQHF

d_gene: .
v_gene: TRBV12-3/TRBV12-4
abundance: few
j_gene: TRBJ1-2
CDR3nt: TGTGCCAGCAGTTTAGGTGGCAGGGGTGGCTACACCTTC
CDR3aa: CASSLGGRGGYTF

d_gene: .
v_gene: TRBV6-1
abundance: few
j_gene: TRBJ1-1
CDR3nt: TGTGCCAGCAGTAAAAGCGGGGGAGGGGCAGGTCTCGAAGCTTTCTTT
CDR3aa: CASSKSGGGAGLEAFF

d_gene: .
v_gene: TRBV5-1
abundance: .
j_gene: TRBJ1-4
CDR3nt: TGCGCCAGCAGCGTGATGGGAACAACTAATGAAAAACTGTTTTTT
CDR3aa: CASSVMGTTNEKLFF

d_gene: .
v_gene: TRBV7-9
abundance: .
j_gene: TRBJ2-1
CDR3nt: TGTGCCAGCAGCTTAGTGCAGGGCCTACGGCCCCACAATGAGCAGTTCTTC
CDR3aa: CASSLVQGLRPHNEQFF

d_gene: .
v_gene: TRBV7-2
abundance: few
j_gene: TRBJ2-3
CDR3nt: TGTGCCAGCAGCTTAGTCTTTCCAAGCACAGATACGCAGTATTTT
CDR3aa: CASSLVFPSTDTQYF

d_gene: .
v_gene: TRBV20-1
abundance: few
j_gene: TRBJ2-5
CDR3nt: TGCAGTGCTAGAGAGGCTTACTTTCAAGAGACCCAGTACTTC
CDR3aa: CSAREAYFQETQYF

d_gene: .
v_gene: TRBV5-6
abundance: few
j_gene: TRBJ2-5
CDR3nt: TGTGCCAGCAGCATGGGGGGAATCCAAGAGACCCAGTACTTC
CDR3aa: CASSMGGIQETQYF

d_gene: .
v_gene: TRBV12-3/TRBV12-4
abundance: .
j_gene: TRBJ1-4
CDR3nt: TGTGCCAGCAGTTCCCTACCCGGGTCCTGGGAAGGCTCGTCTTATGAAAAACTGTTTTTT
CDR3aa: CASSSLPGSWEGSSYEKLFF

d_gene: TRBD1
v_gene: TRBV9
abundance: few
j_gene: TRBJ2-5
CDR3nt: TGTGCCAGCAGCGGCGGAGAAGGACAGGGCCAAGAGACCCAGTACTTC
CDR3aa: CASSGGEGQGQETQYF

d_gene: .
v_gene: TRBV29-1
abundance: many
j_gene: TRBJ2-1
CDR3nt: TGCAGCGTTGGTTCGACAACAGCGGAGCAGTTCTTC
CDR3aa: CSVGSTTAEQFF

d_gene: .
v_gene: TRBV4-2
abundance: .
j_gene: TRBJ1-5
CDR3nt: TGTGCCAGCAGCCAAGAAAACGGACCTTGGGTTGGGAGCAATCAGCCCCAGCATTTT
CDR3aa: CASSQENGPWVGSNQPQHF

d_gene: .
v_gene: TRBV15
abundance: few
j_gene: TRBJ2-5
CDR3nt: TGTGCCACCAGCAGAGATGTGGGGGCCCCCCAAGAGACCCAGTACTTC
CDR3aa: CATSRDVGAPQETQYF